Below, one T cell receptor beta chain is given with its context. The data belong to a study of blood T cell repertoires in COVID-19. TCRdb's table, derived via immunoSEQ multiplex PCR, lists solely in-frame clones and lacks some. This table holds fewer than 95,000 clones, approximately 74% found once. Germline V gene lookup returns CDR1 MGHRA and CDR2 YSYEKL. The V gene lost 6 bases and the J gene lost 0 bases, with 12 bases spanning the gap. There are 14 residues in the CDR3. This chain uses TRBV4-1 with TRBJ2-7; D remains ambiguous. The sample consisted of peripheral blood. The sequence came from a man in his 70s with COVID-19, enrolled during active disease. The CDR3 DNA is TGCGCCAGCAGATCCACCGCGAACTCCTACGAGCAGTACTTC. Residues: CASRSTANSYEQYF.